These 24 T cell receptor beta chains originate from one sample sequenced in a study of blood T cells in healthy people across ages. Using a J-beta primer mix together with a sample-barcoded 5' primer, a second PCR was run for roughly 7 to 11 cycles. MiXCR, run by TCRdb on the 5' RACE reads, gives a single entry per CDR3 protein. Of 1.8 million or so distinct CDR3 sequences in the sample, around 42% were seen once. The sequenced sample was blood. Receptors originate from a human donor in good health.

The chain's CDR3 is CSAELRGVADTQYF. CDR3 coding DNA: TGCAGTGCTGAACTTCGGGGGGTAGCAGATACGCAGTATTTT. The rearrangement uses TRBV20-1 and TRBJ2-3, with 7 positions matching TRBD2. The CDR3 has 14 amino acids. The germline CDR1 and CDR2 sequences are DFQATT and SNEGSKA (reference sequence). J was trimmed by 4 bases and V by 5 bases; bases with no gene match: 9.

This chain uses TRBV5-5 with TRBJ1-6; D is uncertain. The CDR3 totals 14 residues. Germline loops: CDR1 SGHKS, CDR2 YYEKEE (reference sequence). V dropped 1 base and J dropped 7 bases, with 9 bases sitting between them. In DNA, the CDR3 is TGTGCCAGCAGCTTGCCCCACGGGAATTCACCCCTCCACTTT. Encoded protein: CASSLPHGNSPLHF.

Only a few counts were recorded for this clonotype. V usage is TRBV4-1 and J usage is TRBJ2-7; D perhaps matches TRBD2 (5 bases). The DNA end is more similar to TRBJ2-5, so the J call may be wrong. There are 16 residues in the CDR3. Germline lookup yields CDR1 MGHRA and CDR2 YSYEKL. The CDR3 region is CASSQDHGSEEETQYF. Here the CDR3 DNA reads TGCGCCAGCAGCCAAGATCACGGCTCGGAGGAAGAGACCCAGTACTTC.

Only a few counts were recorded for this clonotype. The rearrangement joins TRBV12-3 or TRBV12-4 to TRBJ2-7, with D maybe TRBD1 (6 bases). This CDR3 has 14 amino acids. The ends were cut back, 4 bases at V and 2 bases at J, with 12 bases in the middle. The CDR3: CASSSGTTAYEQYF. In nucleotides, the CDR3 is TGTGCCAGCAGTTCGGGGACAACCGCCTACGAGCAGTACTTC.

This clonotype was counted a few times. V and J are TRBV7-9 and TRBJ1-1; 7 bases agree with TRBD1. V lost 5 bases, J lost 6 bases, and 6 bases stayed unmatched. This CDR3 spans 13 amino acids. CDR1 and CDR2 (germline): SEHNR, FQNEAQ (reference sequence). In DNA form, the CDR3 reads TGTGCCAGCAGCCCAGACAGGGTTTCTGAAGCTTTCTTT. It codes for CASSPDRVSEAFF.

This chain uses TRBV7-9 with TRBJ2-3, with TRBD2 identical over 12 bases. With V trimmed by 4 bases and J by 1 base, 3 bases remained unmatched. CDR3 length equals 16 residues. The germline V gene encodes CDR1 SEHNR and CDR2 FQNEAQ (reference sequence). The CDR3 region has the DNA TGTGCCAGCAGCTCTAGCGGGGGGGCCGGCACAGATACGCAGTATTTT. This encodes CASSSSGGAGTDTQYF.

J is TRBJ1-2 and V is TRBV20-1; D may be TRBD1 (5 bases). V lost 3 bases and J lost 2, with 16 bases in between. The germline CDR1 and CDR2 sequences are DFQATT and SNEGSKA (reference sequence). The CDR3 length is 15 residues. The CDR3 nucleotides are TGCAGTGCTAGCGGAGGCAATCAGGGAAACTATGGCTACACCTTC. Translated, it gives CSASGGNQGNYGYTF.

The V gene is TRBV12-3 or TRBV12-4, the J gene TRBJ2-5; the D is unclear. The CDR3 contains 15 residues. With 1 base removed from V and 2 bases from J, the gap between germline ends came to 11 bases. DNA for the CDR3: TGTGCCAGCAGTTTAGAGCTAGGCCAACAAGAGACCCAGTACTTC. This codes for CASSLELGQQETQYF.

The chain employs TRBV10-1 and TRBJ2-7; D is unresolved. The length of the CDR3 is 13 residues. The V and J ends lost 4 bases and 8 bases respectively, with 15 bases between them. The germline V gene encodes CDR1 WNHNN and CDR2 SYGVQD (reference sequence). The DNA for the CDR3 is TGCGCCAGCAGTGCCGGGTATGAGAACAAGCAGTACTTC. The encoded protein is CASSAGYENKQYF.

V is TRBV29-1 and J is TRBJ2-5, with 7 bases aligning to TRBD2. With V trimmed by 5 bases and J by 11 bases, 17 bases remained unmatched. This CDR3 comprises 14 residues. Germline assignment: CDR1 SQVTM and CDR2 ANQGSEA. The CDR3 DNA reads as TGCAGCGTTTCGGTGGGGGGGGGGACCAATGAGCAGTACTTC. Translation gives CSVSVGGGTNEQYF.

The CDR3 spells CASSPDAGPRSYEQYF. CDR3 sequence (DNA): TGTGCCAGCAGCCCAGATGCAGGGCCCAGATCTTACGAGCAGTACTTC. V is TRBV28 and J is TRBJ2-7; a weak D match, TRBD1 (5 bases). CDR3 length: 16 residues. Deletions cut 6 bases from V and 4 bases from J, with 22 bases between. Germline lookup yields CDR1 MDHEN and CDR2 SYDVKM.

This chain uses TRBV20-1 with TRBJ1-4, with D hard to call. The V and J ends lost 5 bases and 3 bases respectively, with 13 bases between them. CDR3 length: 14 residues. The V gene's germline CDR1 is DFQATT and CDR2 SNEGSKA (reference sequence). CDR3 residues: CSAAIGLANEKLFF. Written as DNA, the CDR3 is TGCAGTGCTGCAATAGGGCTGGCTAATGAAAAACTGTTTTTT.

The CDR3 sequence is CASSLAISGGPRVEQFF. The DNA of the CDR3 is TGTGCCAGCAGCTTAGCGATCAGCGGGGGACCTAGGGTTGAGCAGTTCTTC. This chain uses TRBV7-8 with TRBJ2-1; TRBD2 matches at 8 bases. The CDR3 consists of 17 residues. Germline V gives CDR1 SGHVS, CDR2 FQNEAQ. V shed 0 bases and J 9 bases; nucleotides not matched to a gene: 13.

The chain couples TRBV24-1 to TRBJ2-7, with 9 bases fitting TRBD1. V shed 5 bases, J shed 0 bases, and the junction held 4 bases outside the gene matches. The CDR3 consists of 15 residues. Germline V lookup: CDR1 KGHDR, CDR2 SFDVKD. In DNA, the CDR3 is TGTGCCACCAGTGGGATGGACAGGGGCTCCTACGAGCAGTACTTC. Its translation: CATSGMDRGSYEQYF.

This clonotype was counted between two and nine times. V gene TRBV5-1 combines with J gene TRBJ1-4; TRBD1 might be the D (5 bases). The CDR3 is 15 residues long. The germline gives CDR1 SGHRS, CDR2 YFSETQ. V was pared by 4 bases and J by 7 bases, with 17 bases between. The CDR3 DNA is TGCGCCAGCAGCACCCCTGAAGGGGAGGGTGAAAAACTGTTTTTT. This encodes CASSTPEGEGEKLFF.

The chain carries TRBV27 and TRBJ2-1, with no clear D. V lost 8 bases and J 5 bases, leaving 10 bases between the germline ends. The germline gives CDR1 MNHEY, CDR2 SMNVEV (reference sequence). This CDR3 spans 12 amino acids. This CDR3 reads CASVSPHNEQFF. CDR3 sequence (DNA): TGTGCCAGCGTCTCCCCTCACAATGAGCAGTTCTTC.

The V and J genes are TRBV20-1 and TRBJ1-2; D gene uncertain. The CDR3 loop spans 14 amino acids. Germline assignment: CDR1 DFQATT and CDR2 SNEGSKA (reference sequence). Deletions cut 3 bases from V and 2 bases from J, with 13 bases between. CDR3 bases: TGCAGTGCTAGTATGGACGGCGAAAACTATGGCTACACCTTC. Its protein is CSASMDGENYGYTF.

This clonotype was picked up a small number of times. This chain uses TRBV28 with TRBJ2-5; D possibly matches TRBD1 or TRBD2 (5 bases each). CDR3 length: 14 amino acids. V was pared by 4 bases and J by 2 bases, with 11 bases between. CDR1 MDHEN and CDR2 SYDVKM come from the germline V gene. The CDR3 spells CASSSAGAQETQYF. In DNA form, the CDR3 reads TGTGCCAGCAGTTCCGCCGGGGCACAAGAGACCCAGTACTTC.

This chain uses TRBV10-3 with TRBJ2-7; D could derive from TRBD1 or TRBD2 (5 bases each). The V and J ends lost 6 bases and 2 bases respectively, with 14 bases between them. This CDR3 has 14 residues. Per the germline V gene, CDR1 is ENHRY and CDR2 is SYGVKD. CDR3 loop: CAISQGEGPYEQYF. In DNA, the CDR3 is TGTGCCATCAGCCAGGGAGAGGGACCCTACGAGCAGTACTTC.

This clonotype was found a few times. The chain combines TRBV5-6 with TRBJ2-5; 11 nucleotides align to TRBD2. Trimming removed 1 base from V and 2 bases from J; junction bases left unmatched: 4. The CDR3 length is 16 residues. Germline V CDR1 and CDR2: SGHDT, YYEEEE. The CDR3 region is CASSLMLAGGQETQYF. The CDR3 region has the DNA TGTGCCAGCAGCTTGATGCTAGCGGGGGGACAAGAGACCCAGTACTTC. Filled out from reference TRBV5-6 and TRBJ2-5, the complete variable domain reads DAGVTQSPTHLIKTRGQQVTLRCSPKSGHDTVSWYQQALGQGPQFIFQYYEEEERQRGNFPDRFSGHQFPNYSSELNVNALLLGDSALYLCASSLMLAGGQETQYFGPGTRLLVL.

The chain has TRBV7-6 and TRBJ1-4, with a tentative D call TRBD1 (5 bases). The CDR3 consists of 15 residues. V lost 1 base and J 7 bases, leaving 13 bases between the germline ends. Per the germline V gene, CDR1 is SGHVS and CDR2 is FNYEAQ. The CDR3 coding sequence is TGTGCCAGCAGCTTAGAGGGGCCAGGGAGTGAAAAACTGTTTTTT. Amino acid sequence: CASSLEGPGSEKLFF.

The CDR3 DNA reads as TGTGCCAGCAGTCCCCGGGGCATGCGGGGGGACGTCCTTGAGCAGTTCTTC. Translation gives CASSPRGMRGDVLEQFF. The chain employs TRBV6-1 and TRBJ2-1; TRBD2 matches 8 bases. The CDR3 consists of 17 residues. The V and J ends lost 5 bases and 9 bases, in that order; junction bases with no gene match: 18. From germline, CDR1 is MNHNS and CDR2 SASEGT.

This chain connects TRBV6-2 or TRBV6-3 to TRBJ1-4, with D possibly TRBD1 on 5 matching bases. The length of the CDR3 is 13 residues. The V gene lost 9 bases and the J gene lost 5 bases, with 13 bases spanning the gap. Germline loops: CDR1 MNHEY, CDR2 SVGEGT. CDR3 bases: TGTGCCAGTTTGAGACAGAAGAATGAAAAACTGTTTTTT. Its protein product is CASLRQKNEKLFF.

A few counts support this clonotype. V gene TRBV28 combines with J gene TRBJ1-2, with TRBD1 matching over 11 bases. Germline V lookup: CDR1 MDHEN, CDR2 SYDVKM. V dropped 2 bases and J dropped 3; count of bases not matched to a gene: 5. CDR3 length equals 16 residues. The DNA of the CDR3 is TGTGCCAGCAGTTTAACCGGGACAGGGGGTTACTATGGCTACACCTTC. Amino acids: CASSLTGTGGYYGYTF.